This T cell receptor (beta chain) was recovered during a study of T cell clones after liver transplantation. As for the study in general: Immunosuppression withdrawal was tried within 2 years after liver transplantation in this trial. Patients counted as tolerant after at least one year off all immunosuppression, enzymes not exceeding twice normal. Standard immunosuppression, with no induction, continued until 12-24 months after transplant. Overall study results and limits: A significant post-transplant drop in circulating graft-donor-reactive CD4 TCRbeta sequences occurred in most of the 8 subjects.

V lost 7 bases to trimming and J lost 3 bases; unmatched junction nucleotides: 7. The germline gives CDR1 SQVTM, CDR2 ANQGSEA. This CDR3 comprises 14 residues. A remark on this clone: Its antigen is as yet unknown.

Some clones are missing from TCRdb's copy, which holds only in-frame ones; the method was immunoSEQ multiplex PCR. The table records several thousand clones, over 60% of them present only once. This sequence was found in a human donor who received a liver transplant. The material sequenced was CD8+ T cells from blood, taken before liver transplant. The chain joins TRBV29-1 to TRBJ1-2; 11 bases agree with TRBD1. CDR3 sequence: CSALRDRGDYGYTF. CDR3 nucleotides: TGCAGCGCCCTCCGGGACAGGGGGGACTATGGCTACACCTTC. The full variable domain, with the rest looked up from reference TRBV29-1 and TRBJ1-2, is SAVISQKPSRDICQRGTSLTIQCQVDSQVTMMFWYRQQPGQSLTLIATANQGSEATYESGFVIDKFPISRPNLTFSTLTVSNMSPEDSSIYLCSALRDRGDYGYTFGSGTRLTVV.